The present T cell receptor (beta chain) was sequenced within a study of beta chain features in type 1 diabetes. Background on the study: Patients and healthy donors were similar in age, gender and cell yields. Examination covered over 85,000,000 sorted cells spanning all samples. Study-level points and caveats: PCR might favor shorter templates, but any such skew would affect patients and controls equally. The VDJ junctions of type 1 diabetes patients carried fewer insertions and more deletions.

cDNA synthesis used the whole RNA isolate, giving expressed TCRB sequences. Clones were sequenced by immunoSEQ multiplex PCR, and TCRdb holds only the in-frame ones, with some missing. The data show about 620,000 clones, about 14% seen once. This clone was recorded many times. Its specificity is not known. V lost 4 bases and J 7 bases, leaving 17 bases between the germline ends. Germline assignment: CDR1 ENHRY and CDR2 SYGVKD. The CDR3 is 14 residues long. The clonotype was recovered from a man between 18 and 29 years old in good health. This sequence joins TRBV10-3 and TRBJ2-7, with D maybe TRBD1 (6 bases). The sequencing sample was made of naive CD4+ T cells from blood. CDR3 region: CAISAQQGRWEQYF. The DNA of the CDR3 is TGTGCCATCAGTGCCCAACAGGGAAGGTGGGAGCAGTACTTC.